The rows below give T cell receptor beta chains drawn from one sample of a study of blood T cell repertoires in COVID-19. Generated by immunoSEQ multiplex PCR, the TCRdb table keeps only in-frame clones and is missing some. Of 150,000 to 200,000 clones listed, roughly 84% are singletons. The sequenced sample was peripheral blood. These receptor sequences come from a woman in her seventies with COVID-19, enrolled during active disease. The CDR3 runs from the conserved cysteine through the conserved F or W. D genes are given only for firm matches. Clone sizes are given selectively: once, few, many, or a class where the clone is expanded.

v_gene: TRBV19
j_gene: TRBJ2-5
d_gene: -
abundance: -
CDR3nt: TGTGCCAGTAGTATCAACAGGATAGAGACCCAGTACTTC
CDR3aa: CASSINRIETQYF

v_gene: TRBV20-1
j_gene: TRBJ2-1
d_gene: -
abundance: -
CDR3nt: TGCAGTGTCCGGAGCAATGAGCAGTTCTTC
CDR3aa: CSVRSNEQFF

v_gene: TRBV10-2
j_gene: TRBJ1-5
d_gene: -
abundance: -
CDR3nt: TGCGCCAGCAGTGAGTTGGCCGGAGCCCTATTGCCCCAGCATTTT
CDR3aa: CASSELAGALLPQHF

v_gene: TRBV7-2
j_gene: TRBJ2-1
d_gene: TRBD2
abundance: few
CDR3nt: TGTGCCAGCAGCTTGTTTAGCGGGGGGGCCAATGAGCAGTTCTTC
CDR3aa: CASSLFSGGANEQFF

v_gene: TRBV2
j_gene: TRBJ2-1
d_gene: -
abundance: -
CDR3nt: TGTGCCAGCAGACCCGGGACAAACTTCAATGAGCAGTTCTTC
CDR3aa: CASRPGTNFNEQFF

v_gene: TRBV10-2
j_gene: TRBJ1-2
d_gene: -
abundance: -
CDR3nt: TGCGCCAGCTCGGGACAATCCTATGGCTACACCTTC
CDR3aa: CASSGQSYGYTF

v_gene: TRBV5-1
j_gene: TRBJ2-5
d_gene: TRBD1
abundance: -
CDR3nt: TGCGCCAGCAGCTTGATGCGGACAGGGGAAGAGACCCAGTACTTC
CDR3aa: CASSLMRTGEETQYF

v_gene: TRBV2
j_gene: TRBJ2-1
d_gene: TRBD1
abundance: -
CDR3nt: TGTGCCAGCAGTATAGGGACAGGGGGTTACAATGAGCAGTTCTTC
CDR3aa: CASSIGTGGYNEQFF

v_gene: TRBV14
j_gene: TRBJ2-3
d_gene: TRBD2
abundance: -
CDR3nt: TGTGCCAGCAGCCAATGGAGCGGGGGGTTATATACGCAGTATTTT
CDR3aa: CASSQWSGGLYTQYF

v_gene: TRBV2
j_gene: TRBJ1-6
d_gene: -
abundance: -
CDR3nt: TGTGCCAGCAAGGACAGCCCAAATTCACCCCTCCACTTT
CDR3aa: CASKDSPNSPLHF

v_gene: TRBV12-3/TRBV12-4
j_gene: TRBJ2-5
d_gene: TRBD1
abundance: -
CDR3nt: TGTGCCAGCAGCCCGGACAGGTTTGAGACCCAGTACTTC
CDR3aa: CASSPDRFETQYF

v_gene: TRBV9
j_gene: TRBJ1-3
d_gene: -
abundance: -
CDR3nt: TGTGCCAGCAGCGCCTCTACAGGTGGAAACACCATATATTTT
CDR3aa: CASSASTGGNTIYF

v_gene: TRBV6-5
j_gene: TRBJ1-6
d_gene: -
abundance: -
CDR3nt: TGTGCCAGTTACGGGGGCTCCTATAATTCACCCCTCCACTTT
CDR3aa: CASYGGSYNSPLHF

v_gene: TRBV19
j_gene: TRBJ2-3
d_gene: -
abundance: -
CDR3nt: TGTGCCAGTAGTATTGGTCGGGGAAGCACAGATACGCAGTATTTT
CDR3aa: CASSIGRGSTDTQYF

v_gene: TRBV6-2/TRBV6-3
j_gene: TRBJ2-1
d_gene: TRBD2
abundance: -
CDR3nt: TGTGCCAGCAGCCCCCGAACACTTCCGGGACTAGCGGTATTTGGCTCCTACAATGAGCAGTTCTTC
CDR3aa: CASSPRTLPGLAVFGSYNEQFF

v_gene: TRBV28
j_gene: TRBJ1-1
d_gene: -
abundance: -
CDR3nt: TGTGCCAGCAGTCGGGGATGGAGTTACACTGAAGCTTTCTTT
CDR3aa: CASSRGWSYTEAFF

v_gene: TRBV12-3/TRBV12-4
j_gene: TRBJ1-2
d_gene: TRBD1
abundance: -
CDR3nt: TGTGCCAGCGGGGGACAGCTGAGCTATGGCTACACCTTC
CDR3aa: CASGGQLSYGYTF

v_gene: TRBV28
j_gene: TRBJ1-2
d_gene: TRBD1
abundance: -
CDR3nt: TGTGCCAGCAGTGGGACAGGGGTTTCCTATGGCTACACCTTC
CDR3aa: CASSGTGVSYGYTF

v_gene: TRBV10-2
j_gene: TRBJ2-1
d_gene: TRBD1
abundance: -
CDR3nt: TGCGCCAGCAGTGAGCAGGGGGCTAGTTACAATGAGCAGTTCTTC
CDR3aa: CASSEQGASYNEQFF

v_gene: TRBV27
j_gene: TRBJ2-3
d_gene: TRBD2
abundance: few
CDR3nt: TGTGCCAGCAGTTTTTCACTAGCGGGAGGGCGGACAGATACGCAGTATTTT
CDR3aa: CASSFSLAGGRTDTQYF

v_gene: TRBV28
j_gene: TRBJ2-2
d_gene: -
abundance: -
CDR3nt: TGTGCCAGCAGTTTCTCCGGGGGAACCGGGGAGCTGTTTTTT
CDR3aa: CASSFSGGTGELFF

v_gene: TRBV7-3
j_gene: TRBJ2-2
d_gene: -
abundance: -
CDR3nt: TGTGCCAGCAGCTTAACTAATTCCCTAGCCGGGGAGCTGTTTTTT
CDR3aa: CASSLTNSLAGELFF

v_gene: TRBV29-1
j_gene: TRBJ1-2
d_gene: -
abundance: -
CDR3nt: TGCAGCGTTGAGGAAGCGAGGACCTTC
CDR3aa: CSVEEARTF

v_gene: TRBV2
j_gene: TRBJ1-2
d_gene: TRBD1
abundance: few
CDR3nt: TGTGCCAGCAGAGTTACAGGGGCGGGTGGCTACACCTTC
CDR3aa: CASRVTGAGGYTF

v_gene: TRBV9
j_gene: TRBJ2-3
d_gene: TRBD2
abundance: -
CDR3nt: TGTGCCAGCAGCGAAAATACCGGGACTAAATTCACAGATACGCAGTATTTT
CDR3aa: CASSENTGTKFTDTQYF

v_gene: TRBV29-1
j_gene: TRBJ2-3
d_gene: -
abundance: -
CDR3nt: TGCAGCGTTGCAGCAGGGCCAGATACGCAGTATTTT
CDR3aa: CSVAAGPDTQYF

v_gene: TRBV28
j_gene: TRBJ1-5
d_gene: TRBD1
abundance: -
CDR3nt: TGTGCCAGCAGAGTGGGACAGCTGTATAGCAATCAGCCCCAGCATTTT
CDR3aa: CASRVGQLYSNQPQHF

v_gene: TRBV3-1/TRBV3-2
j_gene: TRBJ1-1
d_gene: TRBD1
abundance: once
CDR3nt: TGTGCCAGCAGCCAAGGAACACAGGGGGCGGGGGTAGCTTTCTTT
CDR3aa: CASSQGTQGAGVAFF

v_gene: TRBV18
j_gene: TRBJ2-6
d_gene: -
abundance: -
CDR3nt: TGTGCCAGCTCACCACCAACAGGGACTGGGGCCAACGTCCTGACTTTC
CDR3aa: CASSPPTGTGANVLTF

v_gene: TRBV6-5
j_gene: TRBJ1-4
d_gene: -
abundance: once
CDR3nt: TGTGCCAGCAGCGCTTTCAGCGGGTCAGAAAAACTGTTTTTT
CDR3aa: CASSAFSGSEKLFF

v_gene: TRBV19
j_gene: TRBJ2-2
d_gene: TRBD1
abundance: -
CDR3nt: TGTGCCAGTAGTTGGACAGGAGACACCGGGGAGCTGTTTTTT
CDR3aa: CASSWTGDTGELFF

v_gene: TRBV5-6
j_gene: TRBJ2-7
d_gene: -
abundance: -
CDR3nt: TGTGCCAGCAGCTTGTTGGCGGGGCTCTACGAGCAGTACTTC
CDR3aa: CASSLLAGLYEQYF

v_gene: TRBV11-2
j_gene: TRBJ1-1
d_gene: -
abundance: -
CDR3nt: TGTGCCAGCAGCTTAGATAGCACGGACACTGAAGCTTTCTTT
CDR3aa: CASSLDSTDTEAFF

v_gene: TRBV20-1
j_gene: TRBJ1-2
d_gene: -
abundance: -
CDR3nt: TGCAGTGCTCCCCGAGCTGAGGGCTACACCTTC
CDR3aa: CSAPRAEGYTF

v_gene: TRBV13
j_gene: TRBJ1-1
d_gene: TRBD1
abundance: -
CDR3nt: TGTGCCAGCAGCTCGTTGACAGGGATACTCACTGAAGCTTTCTTT
CDR3aa: CASSSLTGILTEAFF

v_gene: TRBV29-1
j_gene: TRBJ1-2
d_gene: TRBD1
abundance: -
CDR3nt: TGCAGCGTTTTAAAGTTCCAGGGGGATGGCTACACCTTC
CDR3aa: CSVLKFQGDGYTF

v_gene: TRBV28
j_gene: TRBJ1-4
d_gene: -
abundance: -
CDR3nt: TGTGCCAGCGGGGGGGGGACGTATGAAAAACTGTTTTTT
CDR3aa: CASGGGTYEKLFF

v_gene: TRBV4-1
j_gene: TRBJ1-4
d_gene: -
abundance: -
CDR3nt: TGCGCCAGCAGCCATACAAGGGGTGAAAAACTGTTTTTT
CDR3aa: CASSHTRGEKLFF

v_gene: TRBV6-5
j_gene: TRBJ1-2
d_gene: TRBD1
abundance: -
CDR3nt: TGTGCCAGCATCGGACAGGGGGGAGTCTACACCTTC
CDR3aa: CASIGQGGVYTF

v_gene: TRBV30
j_gene: TRBJ1-6
d_gene: TRBD1
abundance: -
CDR3nt: TGTGCCTGGTCCATGAGGGGGCCTTCACCCCTCCATTTT
CDR3aa: CAWSMRGPSPLHF